The next 21 T cell receptor beta chains were all read from a single sample in a study of T-cell reconstitution after alpha-beta-depleted transplantation in children. This sample's TCRbeta library carried unique molecular identifier barcodes. One entry per CDR3 protein, called by TCRdb with MiXCR from the PCR reads. Among about 690,000 distinct CDR3 sequences listed, roughly 17% were seen once. The material was PBMCs from the stem cell graft donor, obtained from the stem cell graft. These receptors were taken from a human donor who donated a stem cell graft to a child with acute myeloid leukemia.

The rearrangement links TRBV28 to TRBJ2-1; 12 bases align to TRBD2. Unmatched junction bases numbered 4, after V lost 5 bases and J lost 5 bases. There are 15 residues in the CDR3. The germline CDR1 and CDR2 sequences are MDHEN and SYDVKM. This CDR3 is CASSRLAGGDNEQFF. CDR3 sequence (DNA): TGTGCCAGCAGTCGGCTAGCGGGGGGGGACAATGAGCAGTTCTTC.

At least ten counts were recorded for this clonotype. The chain couples TRBV20-1 to TRBJ1-1, with D tentatively TRBD1 (5 bases). The CDR3 consists of 14 residues. V was shortened by 3 bases and J by 1 base, with 12 bases between the two germline ends. From germline, CDR1 is DFQATT and CDR2 SNEGSKA (reference sequence). The CDR3 loop reads CSARRDSRNTEAFF. CDR3 nucleotide sequence: TGCAGTGCTAGGCGAGACAGTAGGAACACTGAAGCTTTCTTT.

This CDR3 is CSVEDYAGTATGELFF. The CDR3 nucleotides are TGCAGCGTTGAAGACTACGCCGGGACAGCCACCGGGGAGCTGTTTTTT. The chain carries TRBV29-1 and TRBJ2-2; 7 bases fit TRBD1. V lost 0 bases to trimming and J lost 4 bases; unmatched junction nucleotides: 8. Germline CDR1 and CDR2: SQVTM and ANQGSEA. The CDR3 spans 16 residues.

The chain has TRBV5-1 and TRBJ1-2, with D tentatively TRBD1 (5 bases). Trimming stripped 3 bases from V and 6 bases from J, with 21 bases between. The CDR3 covers 16 residues. Looked up from germline, CDR1 is SGHRS and CDR2 is YFSETQ. CDR3 region: CASSSLAQGSTNGYTF. The CDR3 DNA sequence: TGCGCCAGCAGCTCTCTGGCCCAGGGCTCCACCAATGGCTACACCTTC.

In this sample, this clonotype turned up many times. The chain couples TRBV7-2 to TRBJ2-7; D is possibly TRBD2 (5 bases). The CDR3 is 12 residues long. From germline, CDR1 is SGHTA and CDR2 FQGNSA. Trimming pared 2 bases from V and 6 bases from J, leaving 8 bases between. The CDR3 here is CASSLSGFEQYF. The CDR3 DNA sequence: TGTGCCAGCAGCTTATCGGGGTTCGAGCAGTACTTC.

This clonotype was seen ten or more times. The chain uses TRBV25-1 and TRBJ2-7, with 9 bases lining up with TRBD1. The CDR3 covers 15 residues. In germline, CDR1 is MGHDK, CDR2 SYGVNS. The V and J ends lost 3 bases and 3 bases, in that order; junction bases with no gene match: 6. In nucleotides, the CDR3 is TGTGCCAGCAGTGATTCAGGGACAGGGTACTACGAGCAGTACTTC. The encoded protein is CASSDSGTGYYEQYF.

This clonotype was observed a handful of times. The chain has TRBV15 and TRBJ2-7; 10 bases map to TRBD1. Germline lookup yields CDR1 LNHNV and CDR2 YYDKDF (reference sequence). The length of the CDR3 is 15 residues. With 0 bases clipped from V and 5 bases from J, the junction kept 4 bases outside the gene matches. As DNA, the CDR3 is TGTGCCACCAGCAGAGAACTGGGACAGGGGAACGAGCAGTACGTC. Translated: CATSRELGQGNEQYV.

This clonotype was observed at least ten times. The DNA of the CDR3 is TGTGCCAGCAGCCACGAAGGACAGCAAGAGACCCAGTACTTC. This gives the protein CASSHEGQQETQYF. V usage is TRBV7-9 and J usage is TRBJ2-5; tentatively, D is TRBD1 (6 bases). This CDR3 has 14 amino acids. Trimming removed 5 bases from V and 2 bases from J, with 12 bases in between. Germline assignment: CDR1 SEHNR and CDR2 FQNEAQ (reference sequence).

This clonotype has only a few counts. Written as DNA, the CDR3 is TGTGCCAGCAGTTGGGGACCTTCCGGGGGCAATCAGCCCCAGCATTTT. Translated, it gives CASSWGPSGGNQPQHF. The V call is TRBV6-5, the J call TRBJ1-5; TRBD1 might be the D (5 bases). V lost 4 bases and J lost 2, with 15 bases in between. The CDR3 extends over 16 amino acids. Looked up from germline, CDR1 is MNHEY and CDR2 is SVGAGI.

The V call is TRBV20-1, the J call TRBJ2-1; possibly TRBD2 for D (5 bases). V gave up 5 bases and J gave up 3 bases, with 14 bases separating them. Germline V gene sequence: CDR1 DFQATT, CDR2 SNEGSKA (reference sequence). This CDR3 comprises 14 residues. CDR3 nucleotide sequence: TGCAGTGCTCCCGGGGAAAGCGGCTACAATGAGCAGTTCTTC. Its translation is CSAPGESGYNEQFF.

This clonotype was seen a few times. DNA for the CDR3: TGCGCCAGCAGCGGAGGGTGGGACACCTACGAGCAGTACTTC. Its translation: CASSGGWDTYEQYF. J is TRBJ2-7 and V is TRBV5-1; either TRBD1 or TRBD2 may fit D (6 bases each). Per germline, CDR1 SGHRS and CDR2 YFSETQ. Trimming removed 4 bases from V and 2 bases from J, with 13 bases in between. This CDR3 has 14 residues.

V and J are TRBV5-5 and TRBJ2-4, with 9 bases aligning to TRBD2. This CDR3 is 17 amino acids long. V lost 1 base to trimming and J lost 1 base; unmatched junction nucleotides: 6. Germline V gene lookup returns CDR1 SGHKS and CDR2 YYEKEE (reference sequence). As DNA, the CDR3 is TGTGCCAGCAGCTTGCTCGGTCTAGCGGGGGCCAAAAACATTCAGTACTTC. Protein: CASSLLGLAGAKNIQYF. Based on the CDR3 plus reference TRBV5-5 and TRBJ2-4, the full variable domain is DAGVTQSPTHLIKTRGQQVTLRCSPISGHKSVSWYQQVLGQGPQFIFQYYEKEERGRGNFPDRFSARQFPNYSSELNVNALLLGDSALYLCASSLLGLAGAKNIQYFGAGTRLSVL.

This clonotype came up many times. The chain recombines TRBV20-1 with TRBJ2-5; perhaps TRBD2 as D (5 bases). Trimming left V 3 bases short and J 2 bases short, with 13 bases between. Germline values: CDR1 DFQATT, CDR2 SNEGSKA (reference sequence). The CDR3 is 14 residues long. The CDR3 DNA is TGCAGTGCTAGCGAGACGGACTGGCAAGAGACCCAGTACTTC. This codes for CSASETDWQETQYF.

This clonotype was recorded many times. The rearrangement joins TRBV20-1 to TRBJ2-5; the D gene could be TRBD1 or TRBD2 (5 bases each). Per germline, CDR1 DFQATT and CDR2 SNEGSKA (reference sequence). The V end lost 1 base, the J end lost 1 base, and 10 bases lay between the germline ends. There are 14 residues in the CDR3. This CDR3 is CSARVGASQETQYF. The CDR3 bases are TGCAGTGCTAGAGTCGGGGCATCCCAAGAGACCCAGTACTTC.

This clonotype was observed at least ten times. The rearrangement joins TRBV20-1 to TRBJ2-6; unclear D gene. Trimming pared 4 bases from V and 0 bases from J, leaving 10 bases between. The CDR3 covers 15 residues. Germline CDR1 is DFQATT and CDR2 is SNEGSKA (reference sequence). The CDR3 nucleotides read TGCAGTGCTATGAAAGGGATCTCTGGGGCCAACGTCCTGACTTTC. Translated: CSAMKGISGANVLTF.

This clonotype was detected ten times or more. The J gene is TRBJ2-7, the V gene TRBV20-1, with TRBD1 identical over 7 bases. Trimming cost V 4 bases and J 5 bases; bases outside gene matches: 2. CDR1 and CDR2 (germline): DFQATT, SNEGSKA (reference sequence). This CDR3 contains 11 residues. For the CDR3, the DNA is TGCAGTGCTAAACAGGGGAACGAGCAGTACGTC. It codes for CSAKQGNEQYV.

This clonotype was detected many times. The genes are TRBV7-2 and TRBJ2-1; TRBD1 might be the D (5 bases). Trimming pared 6 bases from V and 4 bases from J, leaving 16 bases between. Germline-derived CDR1 and CDR2 are SGHTA and FQGNSA. This CDR3 is 15 amino acids long. This CDR3 is CASRFRELRYNEQFF. The CDR3 nucleotides read TGTGCCAGCAGGTTCAGGGAATTGAGGTACAATGAGCAGTTCTTC.

This clonotype was counted at least ten times. The chain recombines TRBV10-3 with TRBJ1-3; D is possibly TRBD1 (5 bases). The CDR3 is 11 amino acids. The germline V gene has CDR1 ENHRY and CDR2 SYGVKD. V was clipped by 11 bases and J by 4 bases, with 9 bases between them. CDR3 protein: CAAGAGNTIYF. CDR3 nucleotide sequence: TGTGCCGCCGGGGCAGGAAACACCATATATTTT.

This clonotype was seen ten or more times. This chain joins TRBV20-1 and TRBJ2-7; 12 bases are shared with TRBD2. J lost 3 bases, V lost 3 bases, and 12 bases had no gene match. Germline CDR1 DFQATT, CDR2 SNEGSKA (reference sequence). The CDR3 contains 17 residues. The CDR3 protein is CSARGRGGTSGYYEQYV. The CDR3 nucleotides are TGCAGTGCTAGGGGGCGCGGGGGGACTAGCGGGTACTACGAGCAGTACGTC.

This clonotype was found many times. The CDR3 nucleotides read TGCAGTGCTAGAGATTTGACAGGAGCTAATGAAAAACTGTTTTTT. This sequence encodes CSARDLTGANEKLFF. V usage is TRBV20-1 and J usage is TRBJ1-4, with D perhaps matching TRBD1 (6 bases). V lost 0 bases, J lost 3 bases, and 11 bases lay in between. This CDR3 is built from 15 residues. Germline lookup yields CDR1 DFQATT and CDR2 SNEGSKA (reference sequence).

This clonotype was recorded many times. The chain has TRBV3-1 and TRBJ2-1, with D perhaps matching TRBD2 (5 bases). Germline V gene lookup returns CDR1 LGHDT and CDR2 YNNKEL (reference sequence). The CDR3 is made up of 14 amino acids. With 0 bases removed from V and 7 bases from J, the gap between germline ends came to 10 bases. The CDR3 DNA reads as TGTGCCAGCAGCCAAGAGGATTGGAGGAATGAGCAGTTCTTC. It is translated as CASSQEDWRNEQFF.